Presented here are 12 T cell receptor beta chains from one specimen sequenced in a study of T cells in lung cancer brain metastases. TCRdb keeps only in-frame clones here, not all; method: immunoSEQ multiplex PCR. The table has roughly 2,500 clones, about 90% seen once. Sequenced material: tumor tissue from the primary lung tumor. The receptors derive from a man in his 70s with non-small cell lung cancer.

The chain recombines TRBV7-9 with TRBJ2-5; 7 bases are shared with TRBD2. The CDR3 has 16 residues. Germline V gives CDR1 SEHNR, CDR2 FQNEAQ (reference sequence). V gave up 1 base and J gave up 4 bases; unmatched junction bases: 9. The CDR3 reads CASSLGAGVVGETQYF. The CDR3 DNA follows: TGTGCCAGCAGCTTAGGCGCGGGAGTAGTGGGAGAGACCCAGTACTTC.

The chain joins TRBV4-3 to TRBJ1-2; TRBD1 matches at 8 bases. V lost 0 bases to trimming and J lost 7 bases; unmatched junction nucleotides: 7. This CDR3 has 15 amino acids. From germline, CDR1 is LGHNA and CDR2 YSLEER. The CDR3 bases are TGCGCCAGCAGCCAAGAGGACAGGGAGTCTGGTGGCTACACCTTC. This sequence encodes CASSQEDRESGGYTF.

This CDR3 reads CASSSGLADTDTQYF. Here the CDR3 DNA reads TGCGCCAGCAGCTCTGGACTAGCGGATACAGATACGCAGTATTTT. The gene calls are TRBV4-3 and TRBJ2-3; TRBD2 aligns across 10 bases. V lost 5 bases to trimming and J lost 3 bases; unmatched junction nucleotides: 5. This CDR3 is 15 amino acids long. From germline, CDR1 is LGHNA and CDR2 YSLEER.

This rearrangement joins TRBV5-1 to TRBJ1-6; 7 bases align to TRBD1. The CDR3 is 17 residues long. J was trimmed by 5 bases and V by 3 bases; bases with no gene match: 11. In germline, CDR1 is SGHRS, CDR2 YFSETQ. The CDR3 spells CASSSSSGDSNNSPLHF. The CDR3 DNA follows: TGCGCCAGCAGCTCCTCCTCGGGGGACAGCAATAATTCACCCCTCCACTTT.

The rearrangement links TRBV7-9 to TRBJ1-5, with D perhaps TRBD1 (6 bases). V gave up 6 bases and J gave up 3 bases, with 12 bases separating them. This CDR3 region has 14 residues. The germline CDR1 and CDR2 sequences are SEHNR and FQNEAQ (reference sequence). The CDR3 protein is CASSSLGANQPQHF. The DNA of the CDR3 is TGTGCCAGCAGTTCCCTGGGGGCCAATCAGCCCCAGCATTTT.

Only one count was recorded for this clone. This sequence joins TRBV9 and TRBJ1-3, with 9 bases matching TRBD1. The V gene's germline CDR1 is SGDLS and CDR2 YYNGEE. The CDR3 spans 16 residues. The V gene end was trimmed by 0 bases and the J gene end by 2 bases; junction bases not matched to a gene: 3. CDR3 loop: CASSVDTGGTGNTIYF. In DNA, the CDR3 is TGTGCCAGCAGCGTAGACACAGGGGGCACTGGAAACACCATATATTTT. The entire variable domain, with the rest obtained from reference TRBV9 and TRBJ1-3, is as follows: DSGVTQTPKHLITATGQRVTLRCSPRSGDLSVYWYQQSLDQGLQFLIQYYNGEERAKGNILERFSAQQFPDLHSELNLSSLELGDSALYFCASSVDTGGTGNTIYFGEGSWLTVV.

The V and J genes are TRBV9 and TRBJ2-3; D gene unclear. Trimming left V 1 base short and J 0 bases short, with 18 bases between. Germline V gene sequence: CDR1 SGDLS, CDR2 YYNGEE. This CDR3 has 18 amino acids. The CDR3: CASSVPRSGPTSTDTQYF. For the CDR3, the DNA is TGTGCCAGCAGCGTACCCCGCTCCGGACCTACTAGCACAGATACGCAGTATTTT.

The chain joins TRBV7-2 to TRBJ2-5; D remains unclear. V was pared by 2 bases and J by 4 bases, with 11 bases between. CDR1 is SGHTA and CDR2 is FQGNSA in the germline V gene. This CDR3 has 14 amino acids. CDR3 sequence (DNA): TGTGCCAGCAGCTTACAGACTCGAAGAGAGACCCAGTACTTC. Residues: CASSLQTRRETQYF.

The DNA for the CDR3 is TGCGCCAGCAGCTTGGGACAACCGAGCTCTGGGGCCAACGTCCTGACTTTC. Its protein is CASSLGQPSSGANVLTF. The chain employs TRBV5-1 and TRBJ2-6, with no clear D. Germline V gene data show CDR1 as SGHRS and CDR2 as YFSETQ. V was cut by 0 bases and J by 0 bases, with 10 bases left in between. This CDR3 comprises 17 residues.

This chain connects TRBV28 to TRBJ2-5; D gene unclear. Trimming took 4 bases from V and 4 from J, leaving 13 bases between them. The CDR3 is 14 residues long. Germline V gene data show CDR1 as MDHEN and CDR2 as SYDVKM. The CDR3 nucleotides are TGTGCCAGCAGTTCTGGTCCGATGCGAGAGACCCAGTACTTC. Translated, it gives CASSSGPMRETQYF.

V and J are TRBV4-2 and TRBJ2-5, with 7 bases identical to TRBD2. The J segment lost 1 base and the V segment lost 2 bases, leaving 7 bases of the junction unmatched. This CDR3 contains 16 residues. In germline, CDR1 is LGHNA, CDR2 YNFKEQ. CDR3 protein: CASSQSSSGTQETQYF. CDR3 sequence (DNA): TGTGCCAGCAGCCAAAGTTCAAGCGGGACCCAAGAGACCCAGTACTTC.

The count of this clone is one. This chain connects TRBV30 to TRBJ2-7; TRBD2 aligns across 11 bases. Germline V gives CDR1 GTSNPN, CDR2 SVGIG (reference sequence). The CDR3 contains 12 residues. The V segment lost 4 bases and the J segment 5 bases; nucleotides outside the gene matches: 1. Written as DNA, the CDR3 is TGTGCCTGGAAACTAGCGGGGGACGAGCAGTACTTC. Amino acids: CAWKLAGDEQYF.